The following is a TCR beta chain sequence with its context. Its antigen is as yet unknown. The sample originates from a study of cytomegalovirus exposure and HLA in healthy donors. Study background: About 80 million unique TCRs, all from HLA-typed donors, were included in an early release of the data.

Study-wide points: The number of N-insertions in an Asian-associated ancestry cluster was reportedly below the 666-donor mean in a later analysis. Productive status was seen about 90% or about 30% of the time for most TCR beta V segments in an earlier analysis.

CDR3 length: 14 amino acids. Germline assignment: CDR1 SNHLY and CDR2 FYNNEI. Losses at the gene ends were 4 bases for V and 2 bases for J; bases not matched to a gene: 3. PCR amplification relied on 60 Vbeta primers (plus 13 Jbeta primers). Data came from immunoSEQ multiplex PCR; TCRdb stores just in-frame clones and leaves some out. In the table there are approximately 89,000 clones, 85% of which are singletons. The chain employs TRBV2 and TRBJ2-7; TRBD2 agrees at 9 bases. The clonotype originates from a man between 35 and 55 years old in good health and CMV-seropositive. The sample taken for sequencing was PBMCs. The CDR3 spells CASSGRGGTYEQYF. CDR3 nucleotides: TGTGCCAGCAGTGGGCGGGGGGGAACCTACGAGCAGTACTTC.